This entry is about one TCR beta chain. The CDR3 covers 13 residues. CDR1 and CDR2 from the germline V gene are SQVTM and ANQGSEA. V was pared by 7 bases and J by 0 bases, with 12 bases between. Produced via immunoSEQ multiplex PCR; TCRdb's table is partial and in-frame only. The table includes roughly 77,000 clones, approximately 90% detected once. This sample was taken from a study of OX40 agonist ivuxolimab in advanced cancers. At the level of the study: 30% to 40% of patients had received prior checkpoint inhibitor therapy.

Sequenced here: CD4+ or CD8+ T cells sorted from blood, sampled in a trial of the OX40 agonist ivuxolimab. The TCR comes from an adult with an advanced solid tumor such as melanoma, head and neck, liver or kidney cancer. This chain uses TRBV29-1 with TRBJ1-2; weak D call: TRBD1 (5 bases). The chain's CDR3 is CSAWGSSNYGYTF. CDR3 coding DNA: TGCAGCGCTTGGGGCTCTTCTAACTATGGCTACACCTTC.